Below are 29 T cell receptor beta chains sequenced from a single sample in a study of Ad26.COV2.S vaccination and SARS-CoV-2 variants. The treatment: around 19 received Ad26.COV2.S at low or high dose, single or two shots; about 5 received placebo; per-sample allocation not given. Sampling occurred on day 63 after the first vaccine or placebo injection. The method was immunoSEQ multiplex PCR; TCRdb's version includes in-frame clones alone and lacks a portion of them. The sample has approximately 240,000 clones, roughly 88% seen once. The sequenced sample was peripheral blood, obtained in a trial of Ad26.COV2.S vaccine versus placebo. These receptors were collected from a person aged 18-60 years who received the Ad26.COV2.S COVID-19 vaccine or a placebo.

This chain links TRBV7-8 with TRBJ2-7; 8 bases align to TRBD2. The CDR3 length is 16 residues. CDR1 SGHVS and CDR2 FQNEAQ come from the germline V gene. The trim removed 5 bases at V and 4 bases at J, leaving 13 bases unmatched. This chain's CDR3 is CASSPSRGGFIYEQYF. In nucleotides, the CDR3 is TGTGCCAGCAGCCCCAGCCGGGGGGGTTTTATATACGAGCAGTACTTC.

The V gene is TRBV18, the J gene TRBJ1-1; D is uncertain. The germline gives CDR1 KGHSH, CDR2 LQKENI. Trimming removed 0 bases from V and 4 bases from J, with 9 bases in between. This CDR3 comprises 14 residues. CDR3 amino acids: CASSPPLVLTEAFF. DNA for the CDR3: TGTGCCAGCTCACCACCGTTAGTCCTCACTGAAGCTTTCTTT.

The chain employs TRBV7-9 and TRBJ1-1, with 9 bases matching TRBD1. With 5 bases clipped from V and 5 bases from J, the junction kept 6 bases outside the gene matches. The CDR3 runs 14 residues. Per the germline V gene, CDR1 is SEHNR and CDR2 is FQNEAQ (reference sequence). CDR3 sequence (DNA): TGTGCCAGCAGCAAGGGACAGGGCTGGACTGAAGCTTTCTTT. Amino acids: CASSKGQGWTEAFF.

This chain connects TRBV10-3 to TRBJ2-2; 7 bases match TRBD2. The CDR3 totals 12 residues. V lost 11 bases and J lost 2; bases outside the gene matches: 2. Germline V CDR1 and CDR2: ENHRY, SYGVKD. The CDR3 DNA follows: TGTGCCGGCGGGAGAAACACCGGGGAGCTGTTTTTT. Translating gives CAGGRNTGELFF.

The chain employs TRBV19 and TRBJ2-3; 12 bases map to TRBD2. This CDR3 is built from 17 residues. The germline V gene encodes CDR1 LNHDA and CDR2 SQIVND (reference sequence). The junction had 8 bases not matched to a gene; V was cut back by 5 bases and J by 2 bases. CDR3 bases: TGTGCCAGTAGTCCAAGACTAGCGGGGGTTCTCACAGATACGCAGTATTTT. Protein sequence: CASSPRLAGVLTDTQYF.

The chain carries TRBV7-3 and TRBJ2-5; 9 bases are shared with TRBD1. J was trimmed by 5 bases and V by 5 bases; bases with no gene match: 3. The CDR3 spans 13 residues. Germline CDR1 SGHTA, CDR2 FQGTGA. CDR3 sequence (DNA): TGTGCCAGCAGCCCTGGACAGGGGGAGACCCAGTACTTC. It translates to CASSPGQGETQYF.

The chain combines TRBV7-9 with TRBJ1-5; 9 bases line up with TRBD1. Looked up from germline, CDR1 is SEHNR and CDR2 is FQNEAQ (reference sequence). V dropped 5 bases and J dropped 7; count of bases not matched to a gene: 9. The CDR3 loop spans 15 amino acids. The CDR3 bases are TGTGCCAGCAGCGGATGGGACAGGGAGGAGCAGCCCCAGCATTTT. Residues: CASSGWDREEQPQHF. The variable domain in full, completed from reference TRBV7-9 and TRBJ1-5, reads DTGVSQNPRHKITKRGQNVTFRCDPISEHNRLYWYRQTLGQGPEFLTYFQNEAQLEKSRLLSDRFSAERPKGSFSTLEIQRTEQGDSAMYLCASSGWDREEQPQHFGDGTRLSIL.

CDR3: CASSQGPRFGSPLHF. For the CDR3, the DNA is TGTGCCAGCAGCCAAGGGCCAAGGTTTGGTTCACCCCTCCACTTT. This chain links TRBV3-1 (or the pseudogene TRBV3-2) with TRBJ1-6; D remains ambiguous. CDR1 and CDR2 (germline): LGHDT, YNNKEL (reference sequence). This CDR3 contains 15 residues. V lost 1 base, J lost 9 bases, and 13 bases lay in between.

Written as DNA, the CDR3 is TGCGCCAGCAGTGAGTCAGGCACCGGGGAGCTGTTTTTT. Its protein product is CASSESGTGELFF. The chain combines TRBV10-1 with TRBJ2-2; no clear D. V was trimmed by 0 bases and J by 4 bases, leaving 3 bases between them. Germline-derived CDR1 and CDR2 are WNHNN and SYGVQD (reference sequence). CDR3 length equals 13 residues.

The chain carries TRBV5-5 and TRBJ2-7; D is possibly TRBD1 (5 bases). Per the germline V gene, CDR1 is SGHKS and CDR2 is YYEKEE (reference sequence). The CDR3 consists of 14 residues. Trimming took 7 bases from V and 2 from J, leaving 16 bases between them. The DNA of the CDR3 is TGTGCCAGCTTCCCTGCGGACATCGCCTACGAGCAGTACTTC. This codes for CASFPADIAYEQYF.

The chain joins TRBV7-2 to TRBJ2-7; TRBD2 agrees at 10 bases. Germline loops: CDR1 SGHTA, CDR2 FQGNSA. CDR3 length: 16 amino acids. Losses at the gene ends were 8 bases for V and 0 bases for J; bases not matched to a gene: 10. The CDR3 DNA is TGTGCCAGCTCGGCCGTAGCGGGGGGAACCTCCTACGAGCAGTACTTC. Translated, it gives CASSAVAGGTSYEQYF. The full variable domain, its missing parts supplied by reference TRBV7-2 and TRBJ2-7, is GAGVSQSPSNKVTEKGKDVELRCDPISGHTALYWYRQSLGQGLEFLIYFQGNSAPDKSGLPSDRFSAERTGGSVSTLTIQRTQQEDSAVYLCASSAVAGGTSYEQYFGPGTRLTVT.

This clone is a singleton in its sample. This chain links TRBV5-1 with TRBJ2-1; 7 bases align to TRBD2. Germline V gene lookup returns CDR1 SGHRS and CDR2 YFSETQ. The V and J ends lost 4 bases and 2 bases, in that order; junction bases with no gene match: 3. The CDR3 consists of 14 residues. CDR3 DNA sequence: TGCGCCAGCAGCGGGGGAGGGGCCTACAATGAGCAGTTCTTC. This sequence encodes CASSGGGAYNEQFF.

The chain is built from TRBV2 and TRBJ2-1; D may be TRBD1 or TRBD2 (5 bases each). The V end was cut by 3 bases, the J end by 2 bases, with 8 bases between. The CDR3 runs 14 residues. Germline V gene data show CDR1 as SNHLY and CDR2 as FYNNEI. CDR3: CASSDVGPYNEQFF. As DNA, the CDR3 is TGTGCCAGCAGTGACGTGGGACCCTACAATGAGCAGTTCTTC.

The gene calls are TRBV19 and TRBJ1-5; D is uncertain. Per germline, CDR1 LNHDA and CDR2 SQIVND (reference sequence). This CDR3 contains 15 residues. Trimming removed 3 bases at V and 3 bases at J, with 12 bases between. The CDR3 sequence: CASSISNTINQPQHF. CDR3 bases: TGTGCCAGTAGTATTTCCAATACGATCAATCAGCCCCAGCATTTT.

The chain carries TRBV28 and TRBJ2-5; 7 nucleotides agree with TRBD1. The CDR3 sequence is 15 residues long. V lost 7 bases and J lost 5; bases outside the gene matches: 13. In germline, CDR1 is MDHEN, CDR2 SYDVKM. CDR3 amino acids: CASTGTGERRETQYF. Here the CDR3 DNA reads TGTGCCAGCACAGGAACAGGGGAGAGGAGGGAGACCCAGTACTTC.

The J gene is TRBJ2-1, the V gene TRBV18; D is uncertain. This CDR3 is 17 amino acids long. The V and J ends lost 1 base and 6 bases respectively, with 19 bases between them. Germline V gives CDR1 KGHSH, CDR2 LQKENI. CDR3 loop: CASSPRSRSGLGNEQFF. As DNA, the CDR3 is TGTGCCAGCTCACCACGGAGCAGGTCTGGGTTAGGCAATGAGCAGTTCTTC.

The chain joins TRBV25-1 to TRBJ2-7; 8 bases align to TRBD1. Per the germline V gene, CDR1 is MGHDK and CDR2 is SYGVNS. Trimming at V came to 2 bases and at J to 2 bases, leaving 11 bases not matched to a gene. There are 17 residues in the CDR3. CDR3 sequence (DNA): TGTGCCAGCAGTGAAGACGCGACCCCGGGACAGGCCTACGAGCAGTACTTC. Translating gives CASSEDATPGQAYEQYF.

In its sample, this clone was seen once. The chain combines TRBV6-2 or TRBV6-3 with TRBJ2-7; the D is unclear. V was cut by 3 bases and J by 4 bases, with 16 bases left in between. The CDR3 contains 15 residues. In germline, CDR1 is MNHEY, CDR2 SVGEGT. The CDR3 loop reads CASSYGGVTIYEQYF. CDR3 nucleotide sequence: TGTGCCAGCAGTTATGGTGGGGTGACGATTTACGAGCAGTACTTC.

This sequence joins TRBV28 and TRBJ1-2; D gene uncertain. Trimming cost V 4 bases and J 4 bases, with 16 bases left between them. This CDR3 spans 15 amino acids. The V gene's germline CDR1 is MDHEN and CDR2 SYDVKM. The DNA of the CDR3 is TGTGCCAGCAGTTCACCCTCCGGGTCCATCTATGGCTACACCTTC. It specifies CASSSPSGSIYGYTF.

Note on this clone: The sample carries other DNA sequences with the same CDR3. V usage is TRBV28 and J usage is TRBJ2-5; no firm D call. The germline gives CDR1 MDHEN, CDR2 SYDVKM. CDR3 size: 11 residues. V dropped 5 bases and J dropped 5 bases, with 6 bases sitting between them. The CDR3 here is CASSLGETQYF. The CDR3 DNA sequence: TGTGCCAGCAGTCTGGGGGAGACCCAGTACTTC. Drawing the rest from reference TRBV28 and TRBJ2-5, the complete variable domain is DVKVTQSSRYLVKRTGEKVFLECVQDMDHENMFWYRQDPGLGLRLIYFSYDVKMKEKGDIPEGYSVSREKKERFSLILESASTNQTSMYLCASSLGETQYFGPGTRLLVL.

The chain uses TRBV11-3 and TRBJ2-7; 7 bases match TRBD1. This CDR3 has 13 residues. Germline CDR1 and CDR2: SGHNT and YENEEA. Unmatched junction bases numbered 7, after V lost 5 bases and J lost 6 bases. CDR3 region: CASSQGVFSEQYF. In DNA form, the CDR3 reads TGTGCCAGCAGCCAGGGGGTTTTTTCCGAGCAGTACTTC.

The chain couples TRBV18 to TRBJ2-7, with 7 bases identical to TRBD1. The V and J ends lost 1 base and 3 bases, in that order; junction bases with no gene match: 6. Germline loops: CDR1 KGHSH, CDR2 LQKENI. The CDR3 has 15 amino acids. In nucleotides, the CDR3 is TGTGCCAGCTCACCACAAGGGGGCAGGGTCTACGAGCAGTACTTC. It translates to CASSPQGGRVYEQYF.

V and J are TRBV9 and TRBJ1-1, with TRBD1 matching over 7 bases. The germline CDR1 and CDR2 sequences are SGDLS and YYNGEE. V gave up 0 bases and J gave up 4 bases; unmatched junction bases: 6. CDR3 size: 15 residues. Here the CDR3 reads CASSVGGRGITEAFF. The CDR3 DNA follows: TGTGCCAGCAGCGTAGGGGGCAGGGGGATCACTGAAGCTTTCTTT.

The gene calls are TRBV19 and TRBJ2-5; 12 bases are a match to TRBD1. The CDR3 has 16 residues. Looked up from germline, CDR1 is LNHDA and CDR2 is SQIVND (reference sequence). J was trimmed by 5 bases and V by 6 bases; bases with no gene match: 10. The CDR3 is CASRSGGTGGGETQYF. For the CDR3, the DNA is TGTGCCAGTAGATCCGGGGGGACAGGGGGCGGTGAGACCCAGTACTTC.

The chain joins TRBV28 to TRBJ1-6, with 11 bases identical to TRBD1. Trimming cost V 3 bases and J 6 bases; bases outside gene matches: 1. Per germline, CDR1 MDHEN and CDR2 SYDVKM. The CDR3 has 15 amino acids. The CDR3 here is CASSLGTGGNSPLHF. The CDR3 bases are TGTGCCAGCAGTTTGGGGACAGGGGGTAATTCACCCCTCCACTTT. The full variable domain, with the rest looked up from reference TRBV28 and TRBJ1-6, is DVKVTQSSRYLVKRTGEKVFLECVQDMDHENMFWYRQDPGLGLRLIYFSYDVKMKEKGDIPEGYSVSREKKERFSLILESASTNQTSMYLCASSLGTGGNSPLHFGNGTRLTVT.

The chain joins TRBV4-3 to TRBJ2-5; the D gene is possibly TRBD1 (5 bases). Trimming removed 0 bases from V and 5 bases from J, with 13 bases in between. Germline V CDR1 and CDR2: LGHNA, YSLEER. CDR3 length: 15 residues. Written as DNA, the CDR3 is TGCGCCAGCAGCCAAGAATTAAGGGGATCGGAGACCCAGTACTTC. It translates to CASSQELRGSETQYF.

The chain joins TRBV2 to TRBJ2-7, with D possibly being TRBD2 (5 bases). CDR1 SNHLY and CDR2 FYNNEI come from the germline V gene. Trimming shortened V by 0 bases and J by 3 bases, and 9 bases separated the two germline ends. The CDR3 consists of 14 residues. The CDR3 coding sequence is TGTGCCAGCAGTGAAGCGGCGGGCATCTACGAGCAGTACTTC. Its translation is CASSEAAGIYEQYF.

This chain links TRBV2 with TRBJ2-3; 10 nucleotides align to TRBD1. Germline CDR1 and CDR2: SNHLY and FYNNEI. This CDR3 region has 15 residues. Trimming took 1 base from V and 4 from J; bases not matched to a gene: 2. The DNA for the CDR3 is TGTGCCAGCAGTGAAGGGACAGGGGGACCAGATACGCAGTATTTT. Its translation: CASSEGTGGPDTQYF.

The rearrangement links TRBV4-1 to TRBJ1-3; TRBD1 is a possible D gene (6 bases). This CDR3 is built from 16 residues. The V end was cut by 0 bases, the J end by 1 base, with 10 bases between. Per germline, CDR1 MGHRA and CDR2 YSYEKL. The CDR3 spells CASSQDEGGSGNTIYF. The CDR3, as DNA: TGCGCCAGCAGCCAAGATGAGGGGGGGTCTGGAAACACCATATATTTT.